This T cell receptor (beta chain) was recovered during a study of blood T cells in healthy people across ages. Sample-barcoded 5' priming and a J-beta primer mix drove a second PCR of 7 to 11 cycles. TCRdb re-analysed the 5' RACE reads in MiXCR, keeping a single row per CDR3 protein. The table includes over 600,000 distinct CDR3 sequences, around a fifth detected once. Every participating donor contributed around 9.5 milliliters of peripheral blood through a draw. The germline gives CDR1 SEHNR, CDR2 FQNEAQ (reference sequence). The CDR3 sequence is 13 residues long. V was trimmed by 5 bases and J by 2 bases, leaving 9 bases between them.

The chain combines TRBV7-9 with TRBJ2-5; D not resolved. Input material: blood. The clonotype was recovered from a man aged 70 or older in good health. DNA of the CDR3: TGTGCCAGCAGCGGCAGCAAACAAGAGACCCAGTACTTC. Its translation: CASSGSKQETQYF.